This record concerns one T cell receptor beta chain sequence. This entry belongs to a study of blood T cell repertoires in COVID-19. The overall study: The samples span acute and convalescent COVID-19 from the United States, Italy and Spain.

As handled by the study authors: Quantification of nucleated cells was approximated via reference gene primer amplification. TCRdb's table, derived via immunoSEQ multiplex PCR, lists solely in-frame clones and lacks some. V and J calls and clone size are those listed in that table; D and trimming were worked out from the DNA. The top ten clones hold roughly 27% of a sample with 40,000 to 50,000 clones, around 80% of them seen once. Germline CDR1 is GTSNPN and CDR2 is SVGIG (reference sequence). With 1 base clipped from V and 3 bases from J, the junction kept 2 bases outside the gene matches. This CDR3 region has 13 residues.

The clonotype comes from a man between 65 and 80 years old with acute or convalescent COVID-19. The sample consisted of peripheral blood. V and J are TRBV30 and TRBJ1-1; 7 positions agree with TRBD1. The CDR3 sequence: CAWSGDRDTEAFF. The CDR3 DNA reads as TGTGCCTGGAGTGGTGACAGGGACACTGAAGCTTTCTTT.